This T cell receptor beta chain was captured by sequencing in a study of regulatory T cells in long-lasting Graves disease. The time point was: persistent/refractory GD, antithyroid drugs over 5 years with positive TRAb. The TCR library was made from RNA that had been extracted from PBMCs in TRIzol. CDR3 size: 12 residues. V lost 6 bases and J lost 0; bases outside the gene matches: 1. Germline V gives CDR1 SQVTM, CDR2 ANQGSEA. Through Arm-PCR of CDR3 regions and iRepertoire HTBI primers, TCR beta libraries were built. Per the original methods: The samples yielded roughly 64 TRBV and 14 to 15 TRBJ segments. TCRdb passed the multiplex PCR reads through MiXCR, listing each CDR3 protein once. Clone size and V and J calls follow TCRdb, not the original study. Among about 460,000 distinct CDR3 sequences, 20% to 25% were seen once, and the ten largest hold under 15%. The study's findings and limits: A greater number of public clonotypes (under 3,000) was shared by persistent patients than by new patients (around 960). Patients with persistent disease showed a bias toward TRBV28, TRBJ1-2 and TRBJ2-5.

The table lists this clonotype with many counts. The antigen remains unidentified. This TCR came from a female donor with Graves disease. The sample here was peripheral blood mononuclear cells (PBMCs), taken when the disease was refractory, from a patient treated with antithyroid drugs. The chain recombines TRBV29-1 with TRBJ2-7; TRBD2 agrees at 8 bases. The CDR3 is CSVSGSSYEQYF. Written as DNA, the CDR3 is TGCAGCGTGAGCGGGAGCTCCTACGAGCAGTACTTC.